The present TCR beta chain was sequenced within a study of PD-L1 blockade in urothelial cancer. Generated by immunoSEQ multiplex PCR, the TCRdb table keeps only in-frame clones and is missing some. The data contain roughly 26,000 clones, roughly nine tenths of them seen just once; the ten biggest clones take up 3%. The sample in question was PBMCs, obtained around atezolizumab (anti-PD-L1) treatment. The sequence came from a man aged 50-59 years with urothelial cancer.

The CDR3 loop reads CASSPGLARSYNEQFF. CDR3 coding DNA: TGTGCCAGCAGTCCAGGACTAGCGCGCTCCTACAATGAGCAGTTCTTC. The chain links TRBV5-4 to TRBJ2-1, with TRBD2 identical over 9 bases. CDR1 is SGHNT and CDR2 is YYREEE in the germline V gene (reference sequence). The V gene end was trimmed by 5 bases and the J gene end by 0 bases; junction bases not matched to a gene: 6. This CDR3 comprises 16 residues.